The present entry profiles one T cell receptor (beta chain) with its context. Its target antigen remains unknown. Per-base qualities were not stored, and no clone one base away is much larger. These data belong to a study of radiotherapy plus CTLA-4 blockade in lung cancer (dated by TCRdb to between 2017 and 2018). Regarding the complete study: Among the enrolled patients, about 19% had an objective response, and approximately 33% reached disease control.

The method was the immunoSEQ multiplex PCR assay. TCRdb's version of the immuneACCESS table is confined to in-frame rearrangements and falls short of the full clone set. An unresolved V gene accounts for under half of the shortfall where checked; the remainder is of unknown origin. Here the sample has 50,000 to 65,000 clones; about 76% occur a single time. The ten most abundant clones make up around 2.5% of the sample. The study tested focal radiation therapy combined with CTLA-4 blockade (ipilimumab) in patients with chemo-refractory metastatic non-small-cell lung cancer. CDR1 and CDR2, looked up from the germline V gene (reference sequence), are LNHDA and SQIVND. V and J lose 4 bases and 0 bases, and a span of 12 bases separates them. The CDR3 starts with the cysteine, ends with the phenylalanine, and has 16 residues. Only CDR3 DNA remains: 48 bases, in frame from the first base. Broad study findings and their caveats: The strongest predictors of response, as reported, were early dynamic changes in blood T cell clones along with a rise in serum interferon-beta after radiation. After treatment with radiotherapy and ipilimumab, TCR clones that came from tumors expanded in the peripheral blood.

Recombination linked TRBV19 to TRBJ1-4, with no confidently assigned D gene. This specimen was peripheral blood, taken from a patient treated with radiotherapy plus ipilimumab. This TCR was recovered from a human donor with non-small cell lung cancer whose response to radiotherapy plus ipilimumab could not be evaluated. The DNA sequence is as follows: TGTGCCAGTAGTAAATCCTACACAGCAACTAATGAAAAACTGTTTTTT. This yields the protein CASSKSYTATNEKLFF.